The 19 T cell receptor beta chains in this list originate from one sample, sequenced in a study of cytomegalovirus exposure and HLA in healthy donors. Use of 60 Vbeta and 13 Jbeta primers characterized the PCR. This table comes from immunoSEQ multiplex PCR, and its TCRdb copy is limited to in-frame clones, with some not included. The repertoire holds some 150,000 clones, 65% to 90% seen once, with under 3% in the top ten. Specimen: PBMCs. The receptors originated from a woman aged 25 to 39 in good health and CMV-seronegative.

This clone was counted a single time. The chain carries TRBV19 and TRBJ2-7; D is unresolved. Germline CDR1 LNHDA, CDR2 SQIVND (reference sequence). V lost 3 bases and J 6 bases, leaving 12 bases between the germline ends. The length of the CDR3 is 13 residues. As DNA, the CDR3 is TGTGCCAGTAGTATGGATTTGGGCACCGAGCAGTACTTC. This codes for CASSMDLGTEQYF.

The chain uses TRBV9 and TRBJ1-4; 8 bases are a match to TRBD1. The CDR3 is made up of 15 amino acids. From germline, CDR1 is SGDLS and CDR2 YYNGEE. With V trimmed by 4 bases and J by 5 bases, 7 bases remained unmatched. In DNA form, the CDR3 reads TGTGCCAGCAGCTTGGGACAGGCAAGCAATGAAAAACTGTTTTTT. Its translation: CASSLGQASNEKLFF.

The chain joins TRBV5-1 to TRBJ2-2; 8 bases are a match to TRBD1. The CDR3 is 15 residues long. From germline, CDR1 is SGHRS and CDR2 YFSETQ. After removal of 3 bases from V and 1 base from J, the junction contained 2 bases not matched to a gene. In DNA form, the CDR3 reads TGCGCCAGCAGCTCGGGGACAGGGAACACCGGGGAGCTGTTTTTT. The encoded protein is CASSSGTGNTGELFF.

This chain uses TRBV6-5 with TRBJ2-2; tentatively, D is TRBD2 (6 bases). CDR1 is MNHEY, CDR2 SVGAGI, per germline. This CDR3 comprises 13 residues. V lost 6 bases and J 8 bases, leaving 13 bases between the germline ends. The CDR3 loop reads CASSRRAGGELFF. The CDR3 nucleotides are TGTGCCAGCAGCCGACGGGCGGGGGGGGAGCTGTTTTTT.

The chain has TRBV4-1 and TRBJ1-5; D might be TRBD1 (5 bases). V was clipped by 4 bases and J by 8 bases, with 15 bases between them. The CDR3 is 14 residues long. The V gene's germline CDR1 is MGHRA and CDR2 YSYEKL. The CDR3 coding sequence is TGCGCCAGCAGCCCATGGACCGGGGGAAAGCCCCAGCATTTT. Translating gives CASSPWTGGKPQHF.

The chain employs TRBV19 and TRBJ2-4; D is perhaps TRBD2 (6 bases). The CDR3 sequence is 14 residues long. Germline V gene lookup returns CDR1 LNHDA and CDR2 SQIVND (reference sequence). V gave up 10 bases and J gave up 0 bases, with 13 bases separating them. The CDR3 is CATWDSLAKNIQYF. In nucleotides, the CDR3 is TGTGCCACCTGGGACTCGCTAGCCAAAAACATTCAGTACTTC.

This chain joins TRBV19 and TRBJ1-2; 7 bases fit TRBD1. There are 16 residues in the CDR3. The germline V gene has CDR1 LNHDA and CDR2 SQIVND (reference sequence). After removal of 4 bases from V and 3 bases from J, the junction contained 11 bases not matched to a gene. CDR3 protein: CASSNIGQDDYYGYTF. The CDR3, as DNA: TGTGCCAGTAGTAACATTGGACAGGACGACTACTATGGCTACACCTTC. Looking up the rest from reference TRBV19 and TRBJ1-2 gives the full variable domain: DGGITQSPKYLFRKEGQNVTLSCEQNLNHDAMYWYRQDPGQGLRLIYYSQIVNDFQKGDIAEGYSVSREKKESFPLTVTSAQKNPTAFYLCASSNIGQDDYYGYTFGSGTRLTVV.

The CDR3 bases are TGCGCCAGCAGCCAAGTAGGAGGATCACCCCTCCACTTT. It encodes CASSQVGGSPLHF. The V call is TRBV4-1, the J call TRBJ1-6; D is undetermined. In germline, CDR1 is MGHRA, CDR2 YSYEKL. The length of the CDR3 is 13 residues. V was clipped by 1 base and J by 10 bases, with 8 bases between them.

This clone was seen a single time. Other DNA sequences in this sample translate to the same CDR3. The chain joins TRBV5-1 to TRBJ2-3, with 10 bases aligning to TRBD2. The CDR3 length is 14 residues. V shed 0 bases, J shed 5 bases, and the junction held 0 bases outside the gene matches. CDR1 and CDR2 (germline): SGHRS, YFSETQ. The CDR3 here is CASSLGLAGDTQYF. The CDR3 coding sequence is TGCGCCAGCAGCTTGGGACTAGCGGGAGATACGCAGTATTTT.

J is TRBJ2-7 and V is TRBV18; D uncertain. CDR3 length: 14 amino acids. V lost 0 bases and J 1 base, leaving 7 bases between the germline ends. The V gene's germline CDR1 is KGHSH and CDR2 LQKENI. This chain's CDR3 is CASSPPLRSYEQYF. CDR3 DNA sequence: TGTGCCAGCTCACCACCGCTACGGTCCTACGAGCAGTACTTC.

The rearrangement joins TRBV2 to TRBJ2-1; perhaps TRBD1 as D (6 bases). This CDR3 region has 12 residues. V was shortened by 5 bases and J by 12 bases, with 14 bases between the two germline ends. Germline lookup yields CDR1 SNHLY and CDR2 FYNNEI. The CDR3 reads CASSRGQGRQFF. In nucleotides, the CDR3 is TGTGCCAGCAGTAGGGGACAAGGCCGGCAGTTCTTC.

The CDR3 nucleotides read TGTGCCAGCAGTTCCAACAGGCAGTCCCCTGGAAACACCATATATTTT. Encoded protein: CASSSNRQSPGNTIYF. This rearrangement joins TRBV27 to TRBJ1-3, with D possibly TRBD1 on 5 matching bases. This CDR3 has 16 amino acids. Trimming took off 4 bases at V and 2 bases at J, with 15 bases between the two ends. The germline V gene has CDR1 MNHEY and CDR2 SMNVEV (reference sequence).

This clone has only one observation. For the CDR3, the DNA is TGTGCCTGGAGTCCTAGGACAGGGGGCTCTAGCTACACCTTC. Translation: CAWSPRTGGSSYTF. The rearrangement joins TRBV30 to TRBJ1-2, with TRBD1 matching over 11 bases. Germline V gene sequence: CDR1 GTSNPN, CDR2 SVGIG (reference sequence). CDR3 length equals 14 residues. V lost 2 bases, J lost 9 bases, and 8 bases stayed unmatched.

CDR3 residues: CASTYTGGAGEKLFF. The CDR3 DNA reads TGTGCCAGCACCTATACGGGGGGGGCCGGTGAAAAACTGTTTTTT. The V and J genes are TRBV5-4 and TRBJ1-4, with D possibly TRBD1 on 6 matching bases. V was clipped by 6 bases and J by 7 bases, with 19 bases between them. CDR1 is SGHNT and CDR2 is YYREEE in the germline V gene (reference sequence). The CDR3 extends over 15 amino acids. The full variable domain, its missing parts supplied by reference TRBV5-4 and TRBJ1-4, is ETGVTQSPTHLIKTRGQQVTLRCSSQSGHNTVSWYQQALGQGPQFIFQYYREEENGRGNFPPRFSGLQFPNYSSELNVNALELDDSALYLCASTYTGGAGEKLFFGSGTQLSVL.

The chain is built from TRBV7-3 and TRBJ1-2; no reliable D call. V shed 0 bases and J shed 1 base, with 9 bases lying between them. Germline V CDR1 and CDR2: SGHTA, FQGTGA. This CDR3 is 15 amino acids long. In nucleotides, the CDR3 is TGTGCCAGCAGCTTAACCTCAGATCATAACTATGGCTACACCTTC. It codes for CASSLTSDHNYGYTF.

The V gene is TRBV6-5, the J gene TRBJ1-4, with a tentative D call TRBD1 (5 bases). Trimming took off 0 bases at V and 8 bases at J, with 16 bases between the two ends. The length of the CDR3 is 16 residues. Germline V lookup: CDR1 MNHEY, CDR2 SVGAGI. CDR3: CASSYSALNWGEKLFF. The CDR3 region has the DNA TGTGCCAGCAGTTACTCGGCATTAAATTGGGGCGAAAAACTGTTTTTT.

The chain employs TRBV7-7 and TRBJ2-1; D possibly corresponds to TRBD1 (6 bases). The germline gives CDR1 SSHAT, CDR2 FNYEAQ (reference sequence). CDR3 length: 13 residues. V lost 5 bases and J 4 bases, leaving 9 bases between the germline ends. CDR3 in DNA: TGTGCCAGCAGCCGGGACATTTACAATGAGCAGTTCTTC. Amino acid sequence: CASSRDIYNEQFF. Full variable domain (remainder filled in from reference TRBV7-7 and TRBJ2-1): GAGVSQSPRYKVTKRGQDVTLRCDPISSHATLYWYQQALGQGPEFLTYFNYEAQPDKSGLPSDRFSAERPEGSISTLTIQRTEQRDSAMYRCASSRDIYNEQFFGPGTRLTVL.

This rearrangement joins TRBV5-4 to TRBJ2-3; 9 positions match TRBD2. The CDR3 has 18 amino acids. Trimming took 0 bases from V and 5 from J; bases not matched to a gene: 13. CDR1 is SGHNT, CDR2 YYREEE, per germline (reference sequence). The chain's CDR3 is CASSLGVGLRGGRDTQYF. CDR3 DNA: TGTGCCAGCAGCTTGGGGGTGGGGCTGCGGGGGGGCCGAGATACGCAGTATTTT.

A single count supports this clone. This chain uses TRBV19 with TRBJ2-7, with unresolved D. The V gene lost 1 base and the J gene lost 5 bases, with 12 bases spanning the gap. CDR1 is LNHDA, CDR2 SQIVND, per germline (reference sequence). This CDR3 has 14 residues. Here the CDR3 DNA reads TGTGCCAGTAGTATAGCGAGTATTCCCCACGAGCAGTACTTC. It encodes CASSIASIPHEQYF.